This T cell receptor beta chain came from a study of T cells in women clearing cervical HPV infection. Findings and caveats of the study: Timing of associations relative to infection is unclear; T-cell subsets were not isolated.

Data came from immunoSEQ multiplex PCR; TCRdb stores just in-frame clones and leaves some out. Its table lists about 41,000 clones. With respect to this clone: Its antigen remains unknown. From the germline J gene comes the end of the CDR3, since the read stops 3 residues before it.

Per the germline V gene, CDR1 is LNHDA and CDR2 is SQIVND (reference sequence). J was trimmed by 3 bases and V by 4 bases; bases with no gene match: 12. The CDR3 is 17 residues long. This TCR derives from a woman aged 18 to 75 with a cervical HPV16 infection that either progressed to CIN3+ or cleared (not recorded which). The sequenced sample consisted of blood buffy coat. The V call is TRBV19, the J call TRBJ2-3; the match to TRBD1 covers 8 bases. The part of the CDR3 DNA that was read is TGTGCCAGTAGTACCAGGACAGGGACGTATAGAACAGATACG. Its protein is CASSTRTGTYRTDT. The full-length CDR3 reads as CASSTRTGTYRTDTQYF.